This T cell receptor (beta chain) was recovered during a study of blood T cell repertoires in COVID-19. Study in general: Some COVID-19 samples were acute and others convalescent; all came from the United States, Italy and Spain.

Data came from immunoSEQ multiplex PCR; TCRdb stores just in-frame clones and leaves some out. The sample lists 53,000 or so clones, about three quarters seen once, with 15% in the top ten. V lost 5 bases to trimming and J lost 2 bases; unmatched junction nucleotides: 9. The CDR3 spans 16 residues. Germline-derived CDR1 and CDR2 are MDHEN and SYDVKM. The chain couples TRBV28 to TRBJ2-4, with 7 bases that match TRBD2. Sequences were obtained from peripheral blood. This receptor was taken from a human donor with active or convalescent COVID-19. The donor label of this sample is uncertain. The CDR3 sequence: CASSPSGGGSKNIQYF. CDR3 DNA sequence: TGTGCCAGCAGTCCGTCTGGGGGGGGGTCCAAAAACATTCAGTACTTC.